The rows below give T cell receptor beta chains drawn from one sample of a study of blood T cell repertoires in COVID-19. TCRdb's copy holds only in-frame clones and misses some; the assay was immunoSEQ multiplex PCR. This sample has about 69,000 clones, with 90% found just once. Sequenced input: peripheral blood. These receptors were obtained from a man in his forties or fifties with acute or convalescent COVID-19. Each CDR3 is given without its conserved first and last residue.

V gene	J gene	CDR3 protein
TRBV9	TRBJ2-3	ASSVATTGGTDTQY
TRBV19	TRBJ2-2	ASSFASGGYTGELF
TRBV4-3	TRBJ1-2	ASSQQGHLNYGYT
TRBV7-2	TRBJ2-7	ASSLRTGASGEQY
TRBV5-6	TRBJ2-7	ASSQLGTGVYEQY
TRBV7-8	TRBJ1-2	ASSEQRLYGYT
TRBV3-1/TRBV3-2	TRBJ2-3	ASSQAGGTDTQY
TRBV18	TRBJ1-1	ASSLGGAGNTEAF
TRBV6-2/TRBV6-3	TRBJ2-5	ASSQPSPGSDGTQY
TRBV7-8	TRBJ2-1	ASSLAGGNEQF
TRBV10-2	TRBJ2-3	ASSESMGTWPGTDTQY
TRBV24-1	TRBJ2-2	ATSSSGLGELF
TRBV6-5	TRBJ1-6	ASSYVGGNNSPLH
TRBV19	TRBJ1-6	ASSNQGADNSPLH
TRBV27	TRBJ1-5	ASHSGTGPKNQPQH
TRBV4-2	TRBJ2-3	ASSQVGTGVSTDTQY
TRBV7-9	TRBJ2-1	ASSFVALSYNEQF
TRBV10-1	TRBJ2-1	ASSVSSGNLYNEQF
TRBV4-1	TRBJ1-6	ASSQEGGVNNSPLH
TRBV19	TRBJ1-4	ASSSRVNEKLF
TRBV30	TRBJ1-2	AWSLGLKDYGYT
TRBV14	TRBJ1-6	ASSQDLAYPNSPLH
TRBV19	TRBJ1-1	ASGDEVATEAF
TRBV29-1	TRBJ2-1	SVAAGGRNNEQF
TRBV3-1/TRBV3-2	TRBJ2-5	ASSQEMTSVRETQY
TRBV19	TRBJ1-1	ASSLGQGGNTEAF
TRBV5-6	TRBJ1-5	ASSLGTGSGQPQH
TRBV5-1	TRBJ2-5	ASSLVPGTGGQLETQY
TRBV9	TRBJ1-3	ASSPTSGNTIY
TRBV2	TRBJ1-6	ASLFDSYNSPLH
TRBV2	TRBJ2-2	ASGPGTGGTGELF
TRBV9	TRBJ1-5	ASSVDLGNQPQH
TRBV27	TRBJ1-1	ASSFGGGFGTTEAF
TRBV29-1	TRBJ1-6	SAQPHRGAGSPLH
TRBV7-2	TRBJ2-6	ASSQGGAGANVLT
TRBV7-2	TRBJ2-3	ASSLEAGADTQY
TRBV30	TRBJ1-1	AWINGWTVNTEAF
TRBV10-3	TRBJ1-5	AISETPGDQPQH
TRBV3-1/TRBV3-2	TRBJ1-2	ASSQARGGVGYT
TRBV5-1	TRBJ2-1	ASSLLTGSDNEQF
TRBV4-3	TRBJ2-1	ASSQAWVAGGYNEQF
TRBV27	TRBJ2-1	ASSPRLTSTYNEQF
TRBV19	TRBJ2-3	ASSTLAGVRVPDTQY
TRBV30	TRBJ1-2	AWSGQGADGYT
TRBV5-6	TRBJ2-2	ASSSGDSNTGELF
TRBV7-6	TRBJ1-6	ASSLGGQGATYNSPLH
TRBV27	TRBJ1-2	ASSSERDRLKGYT
TRBV5-1	TRBJ2-1	ASSPPSGSSYNEQF
TRBV5-6	TRBJ2-7	ASSFGTSGTYEQY
TRBV15	TRBJ2-7	ATSRETGEQY
TRBV4-1	TRBJ2-3	ASSISTDTQY
TRBV5-4	TRBJ2-4	ASSLEAGAKNIQY
TRBV30	TRBJ1-5	AWSVLGLGQPQH
TRBV28	TRBJ2-7	ASSDMTYEQY
TRBV20-1	TRBJ1-5	SATDSVGNQPQH
TRBV29-1	TRBJ2-5	SVSGRALTETQY
TRBV3-1/TRBV3-2	TRBJ2-3	ASSQPTGVGTDTQY